The 12 T cell receptor beta chains presented below share a single source sample, sequenced in a study of shared clonotypes between healthy human individuals. Method: immunoSEQ multiplex PCR; TCRdb's copy keeps in-frame clones and lacks some. This table has some 1.5 million clones, 95% to 99% appearing once. The specimen sequenced was naive CD4+ T cells sorted from blood. Subset reported: CD45RA+ positively selected. The receptor set was obtained from a man aged 25-45 years in good health.

The CDR3 DNA follows: TGTGCCAGCTCACCAAAAATCTCAGGGGCTACTCCCTACGAGCAGTACTTC. Protein product: CASSPKISGATPYEQYF. The chain joins TRBV18 to TRBJ2-7, with TRBD1 as a possible D gene (6 bases). V lost 2 bases, J lost 2 bases, and 19 bases lay in between. The CDR3 extends over 17 amino acids. Germline V CDR1 and CDR2: KGHSH, LQKENI.

The V gene is TRBV6-5, the J gene TRBJ1-5; D is perhaps TRBD1 (6 bases). This CDR3 has 16 amino acids. V shed 2 bases and J shed 0 bases, with 11 bases lying between them. Per germline, CDR1 MNHEY and CDR2 SVGAGI. The CDR3 sequence is CASSYGRGYSNQPQHF. The DNA of the CDR3 is TGTGCCAGCAGTTACGGGAGGGGGTATAGCAATCAGCCCCAGCATTTT.

The gene calls are TRBV11-2 and TRBJ2-7, with 8 positions matching TRBD2. V gave up 1 base and J gave up 4 bases; unmatched junction bases: 6. This CDR3 has 15 amino acids. Germline V gene lookup returns CDR1 SGHAT and CDR2 FQNNGV. In DNA form, the CDR3 reads TGTGCCAGCAGCTTAGTGGCCCGGGAGGGGTACGAGCAGTACTTC. Protein: CASSLVAREGYEQYF.

This chain connects TRBV11-3 to TRBJ2-7, with D perhaps matching TRBD2 (6 bases). The CDR3 length is 13 residues. Germline CDR1 reads SGHNT; CDR2 reads YENEEA. The V end was cut by 5 bases, the J end by 4 bases, with 12 bases between. The CDR3 region is CASSPRSGYEQYF. The CDR3 DNA reads TGTGCCAGCAGCCCCCGTAGCGGTTACGAGCAGTACTTC.

On this clone: This sample includes further DNA sequences coding for the same CDR3. This sequence joins TRBV9 and TRBJ2-1; D call uncertain. CDR1 SGDLS and CDR2 YYNGEE come from the germline V gene. This CDR3 contains 15 residues. Deletions cut 0 bases from V and 0 bases from J, with 7 bases between. The CDR3 region is CASSVGQGSYNEQFF. The DNA for the CDR3 is TGTGCCAGCAGCGTAGGGCAAGGCTCCTACAATGAGCAGTTCTTC.

The V gene is TRBV29-1, the J gene TRBJ2-1, with TRBD2 matching 8 bases. Germline trimming cut 7 bases from V and 4 bases from J; bases unmatched to any gene: 6. This CDR3 contains 13 residues. In germline, CDR1 is SQVTM, CDR2 ANQGSEA. As DNA, the CDR3 is TGCAGCGGCGGGAGGCCCGGGTACAATGAGCAGTTCTTC. Amino acids: CSGGRPGYNEQFF.

V usage is TRBV7-9 and J usage is TRBJ1-1; the D gene is possibly TRBD1 (5 bases). CDR3 length equals 16 residues. Trimming removed 5 bases from V and 6 bases from J, with 22 bases in between. Germline V lookup: CDR1 SEHNR, CDR2 FQNEAQ (reference sequence). The CDR3 coding sequence is TGTGCCAGCAGCCATCGGGGGGGAAGGAGTATGTCTGAAGCTTTCTTT. Translated, it gives CASSHRGGRSMSEAFF.

This sequence joins TRBV27 and TRBJ2-7, with D maybe TRBD1 (5 bases). The CDR3 loop spans 13 amino acids. Germline CDR1 is MNHEY and CDR2 is SMNVEV (reference sequence). The V end lost 3 bases, the J end lost 5 bases, and 11 bases lay between the germline ends. The CDR3 DNA is TGTGCCAGCAGTTTCCAGGACACCCACGAGCAGTACTTC. This codes for CASSFQDTHEQYF.

The rearrangement uses TRBV28 and TRBJ1-4, with D unresolved. The CDR3 loop spans 13 amino acids. CDR1 and CDR2 from the germline V gene are MDHEN and SYDVKM. Trimming cost V 5 bases and J 4 bases, with 8 bases left between them. CDR3 in amino acids: CASSRQFNEKLFF. DNA for the CDR3: TGTGCCAGCAGTCGACAATTTAATGAAAAACTGTTTTTT.

The V and J genes are TRBV18 and TRBJ2-3, with D unclear. The CDR3 length is 15 residues. From germline, CDR1 is KGHSH and CDR2 LQKENI. V was cut by 2 bases and J by 1 base, with 10 bases left in between. DNA for the CDR3: TGTGCCAGCTCACCAAAGGGCAGACGCACAGATACGCAGTATTTT. Translated: CASSPKGRRTDTQYF.

This rearrangement joins TRBV5-4 to TRBJ2-3, with D maybe TRBD1 (5 bases). This CDR3 comprises 18 residues. Germline V gene data show CDR1 as SGHNT and CDR2 as YYREEE (reference sequence). Deletions cut 2 bases from V and 1 base from J, with 20 bases between. The CDR3 spells CASSFSAPAKGRTDTQYF. The CDR3 coding sequence is TGTGCCAGCAGCTTTTCTGCCCCGGCTAAGGGGCGCACAGATACGCAGTATTTT.

The rearrangement joins TRBV19 to TRBJ1-3; D uncertain. Trimming took off 3 bases at V and 0 bases at J, with 15 bases between the two ends. This CDR3 is built from 17 residues. The germline V gene encodes CDR1 LNHDA and CDR2 SQIVND (reference sequence). CDR3 bases: TGTGCCAGTAGTATTGCGGGCCTAGGCAGCTCTGGAAACACCATATATTTT. Encoded protein: CASSIAGLGSSGNTIYF.